One and the same sample provided the 19 T cell receptor beta chains below, sequenced in a study of spatial heterogeneity in lung cancer. Study findings and constraints: Tracking of tumor mutation counts was seen in expanded intratumoral alpha and beta TCR counts.

These receptors are not linked to any known antigen. As to time point: sample taken at primary tumor resection. MiXCR, applied by TCRdb to the 5' RACE reads, yields one record per CDR3 protein. Of approximately 15,000 distinct CDR3 sequences in the sample, 6.2% were seen once. Sequences were derived from lung tumor tissue, sampled at surgery. The source is a male donor with early-stage non-small cell lung cancer.

Turning to this clonotype: This beta chain turned up in a library designed for alpha chains; as an off-target read, its abundance says little. The chain recombines TRBV5-1 with TRBJ2-5, with 7 bases matching TRBD1. V lost 2 bases to trimming and J lost 3 bases; unmatched junction nucleotides: 7. Germline assignment: CDR1 SGHRS and CDR2 YFSETQ. CDR3 size: 15 residues. CDR3 region: CASSLQGRREETQYF. Here the CDR3 DNA reads TGCGCCAGCAGCTTACAGGGGCGGCGGGAAGAGACCCAGTACTTC. Full variable domain (outside the CDR3, taken from reference TRBV5-1 and TRBJ2-5): KAGVTQTPRYLIKTRGQQVTLSCSPISGHRSVSWYQQTPGQGLQFLFEYFSETQRNKGNFPGRFSGRQFSNSRSEMNVSTLELGDSALYLCASSLQGRREETQYFGPGTRLLVL.

In its sample, this clonotype was seen many times. Being off target in a library aimed at alpha chains, this beta chain has a size of little meaning. The V call is TRBV7-2, the J call TRBJ2-7, with TRBD2 matching 9 bases. The V gene's germline CDR1 is SGHTA and CDR2 FQGNSA. With V trimmed by 1 base and J by 2 bases, 6 bases remained unmatched. The CDR3 covers 16 residues. The DNA for the CDR3 is TGTGCCAGCAGCTTAGAGGGACTAGCCAGGCCCTACGAGCAGTACTTC. Translation gives CASSLEGLARPYEQYF.

This clonotype has a handful of counts. This beta chain came through as a stray read in a library set up for alpha chains, and its size says little. The rearrangement uses TRBV3-1 and TRBJ1-6; no definite D call. This CDR3 comprises 12 residues. The germline V gene has CDR1 LGHDT and CDR2 YNNKEL (reference sequence). The ends were cut back, 3 bases at V and 7 bases at J, with 4 bases in the middle. The CDR3 spells CASSHSNSPLHF. In DNA form, the CDR3 reads TGTGCCAGCAGCCATAGCAATTCACCCCTCCACTTT.

Note on this clonotype: Since the library was made to target alpha chains, this beta chain is a stray read and its abundance is not meaningful. CDR3 sequence: CSAPLLDRAGASYNEQFF. In DNA form, the CDR3 reads TGCAGTGCTCCCCTCCTGGACAGGGCGGGAGCTAGTTACAATGAGCAGTTCTTC. J is TRBJ2-1 and V is TRBV20-1; possible D gene TRBD1, 8 bases. The V end was cut by 5 bases, the J end by 4 bases, with 27 bases between. Germline CDR1 reads DFQATT; CDR2 reads SNEGSKA (reference sequence). The CDR3 is 18 amino acids.

This clonotype was observed a handful of times. At one end the junction does not follow the germline gene, possibly because of a read error. A library made for alpha chains picked up this beta chain off target, so its size means little. The chain recombines TRBV7-7 with TRBJ2-4; D uncertain. Germline CDR1 and CDR2: SSHAT and FNYEAQ (reference sequence). This CDR3 contains 13 residues. DNA for the CDR3: TGTGCTAGCAGTCCCTCCCAAGGAAACATTCAGTACTTC. Protein product: CASSPSQGNIQYF.

There are a few counts of this clonotype. This beta chain is an off-target read within a library intended for alpha chains, so its frequency means little. CDR3 sequence (DNA): TGCAGTGCTAGAAGCCCGAACACTGAAGCTTTCTTT. Amino acids: CSARSPNTEAFF. The chain is built from TRBV20-1 and TRBJ1-1, with D uncertain. This CDR3 is built from 12 residues. The V gene lost 2 bases and the J gene lost 1 base, with 5 bases spanning the gap. Germline V gene sequence: CDR1 DFQATT, CDR2 SNEGSKA (reference sequence).

This clonotype was counted many times. A library made for alpha chains picked up this beta chain off target, so its size means little. The chain uses TRBV6-5 and TRBJ2-3, with 10 bases identical to TRBD2. The CDR3 is made up of 14 amino acids. With 7 bases clipped from V and 6 bases from J, the junction kept 7 bases outside the gene matches. Looked up from germline, CDR1 is MNHEY and CDR2 is SVGAGI. CDR3 sequence: CASTLAGGSDTQYF. CDR3 DNA: TGTGCCAGCACTTTAGCGGGGGGTTCCGATACGCAGTATTTT.

This clonotype is judged medium-sized. Since it is a stray read in a library aimed at alpha chains, this beta chain has a size that is not meaningful. The chain links TRBV28 to TRBJ2-3; 11 bases match TRBD1. Trimming took 10 bases from V and 8 from J; bases not matched to a gene: 11. The CDR3 is 14 amino acids. Germline CDR1 MDHEN, CDR2 SYDVKM. The CDR3 DNA sequence: TGTGCCACCCTCGGAGGGACAGGGGGGATTACGCAGTATTTT. Translating gives CATLGGTGGITQYF.

This clonotype came up many times. This beta chain is an off-target read within a library intended for alpha chains, so its frequency means little. The chain carries TRBV27 and TRBJ2-7, with 12 bases lining up with TRBD1. The CDR3 has 16 amino acids. J lost 2 bases, V lost 6 bases, and 8 bases had no gene match. Germline CDR1 MNHEY, CDR2 SMNVEV (reference sequence). Here the CDR3 DNA reads TGTGCCAGCAGGGGGGACAGGGGGCCCAGAACCTACGAGCAGTACTTC. It translates to CASRGDRGPRTYEQYF.

This clonotype occurred many times. Little can be read into the size of this beta chain, an off-target read in a library designed for alpha chains. This sequence joins TRBV13 and TRBJ1-6, with D unresolved. Between the trimmed V and J ends, which lost 5 bases and 4 bases, there was a span of 6 bases. Looked up from germline, CDR1 is PRHDT and CDR2 is FYEKMQ (reference sequence). The CDR3 spans 13 residues. The CDR3 nucleotides are TGTGCCAGCAGCCAAAGATATAATTCACCCCTCCACTTT. Translation gives CASSQRYNSPLHF.

The sample holds many counts of this clonotype. The size of this beta chain means little, since it is a stray read in a library made for alpha chains. This rearrangement joins TRBV12-3 or TRBV12-4 to TRBJ2-2; tentatively, D is TRBD1 (7 bases). V lost 6 bases to trimming and J lost 4 bases, with 24 bases between them. This CDR3 has 18 amino acids. The CDR3 reads CASSRGTGVGGGTGELFF. CDR3 DNA: TGTGCCAGCAGCCGGGGCACAGGGGTGGGAGGAGGCACCGGGGAGCTGTTTTTT.

This clonotype was counted ten times or more. This beta chain is an unintended read in a library built for alpha chains; its size means little. The genes are TRBV4-2 and TRBJ1-3; D perhaps matches TRBD1 (5 bases). Germline CDR1 reads LGHNA; CDR2 reads YNFKEQ. Trimming left V 4 bases short and J 4 bases short, with 14 bases between. The CDR3 totals 15 residues. This CDR3 is CASSRAGSLGNTIYF. The DNA for the CDR3 is TGTGCCAGCAGCCGGGCAGGGAGCCTCGGAAACACCATATATTTT.

In its sample, this clonotype is medium-sized (0.01 to 0.1%). For a library built for alpha chains, this beta chain is a stray read; little rests on its size. The chain recombines TRBV29-1 with TRBJ2-2; tentatively, D is TRBD1 (6 bases). The V and J ends lost 4 bases and 7 bases respectively, with 16 bases between them. CDR1 SQVTM and CDR2 ANQGSEA come from the germline V gene. The CDR3 contains 14 residues. CDR3 residues: CSVAPAGEYGELFF. The CDR3, as DNA: TGCAGCGTTGCCCCTGCAGGGGAATACGGGGAGCTGTTTTTT.

This clonotype has at least ten counts. The library was prepared for alpha chains; this beta chain is a stray read, so its frequency means little. This rearrangement joins TRBV20-1 to TRBJ2-3, with 10 bases matching TRBD2. This CDR3 spans 20 amino acids. Germline values: CDR1 DFQATT, CDR2 SNEGSKA (reference sequence). V lost 4 bases to trimming and J lost 2 bases; unmatched junction nucleotides: 21. The CDR3 region is CSATPVGGLAGGRITDTQYF. The CDR3 nucleotides are TGCAGTGCTACACCCGTGGGAGGGTTAGCGGGGGGCCGGATCACAGATACGCAGTATTTT.

This clonotype showed up just a few times. This beta chain came through as a stray read in a library set up for alpha chains, and its size says little. This chain uses TRBV3-1 with TRBJ2-7; TRBD2 might be the D (5 bases). Germline V gene lookup returns CDR1 LGHDT and CDR2 YNNKEL (reference sequence). Trimming removed 3 bases from V and 6 bases from J, with 24 bases in between. CDR3 length equals 17 residues. As DNA, the CDR3 is TGTGCCAGCAGCCACCCCCACGTCGGCCTAGCAGGTGGCGAGCAGTACTTC. As protein: CASSHPHVGLAGGEQYF.

This clonotype was picked up many times. This beta chain came through as a stray read in a library set up for alpha chains, and its size says little. V and J are TRBV5-1 and TRBJ2-3; TRBD1 agrees at 7 bases. Losses at the gene ends were 4 bases for V and 4 bases for J; bases not matched to a gene: 30. Germline CDR1 reads SGHRS; CDR2 reads YFSETQ. The length of the CDR3 is 22 residues. CDR3 nucleotide sequence: TGCGCCAGCAGCCTTGATCCTGAATTCGGCAGGGGGTCACGAATCGGCGCAGATACGCAGTATTTT. This translates into CASSLDPEFGRGSRIGADTQYF.

This clonotype was picked up many times. The library was designed around alpha chains, so this beta chain is a stray read whose abundance carries little weight. The chain links TRBV5-1 to TRBJ2-7, with 14 bases matching TRBD2. Germline V lookup: CDR1 SGHRS, CDR2 YFSETQ. With V trimmed by 4 bases and J by 5 bases, 5 bases remained unmatched. The CDR3 is 15 amino acids. CDR3 bases: TGCGCCAGCAGCATGACTAGCGGGAGGGCGGACGAGCAGTACTTC. Amino acids: CASSMTSGRADEQYF.

With regard to this clonotype: This beta chain is off target for a library built for alpha chains, so its abundance means little. J is TRBJ1-6 and V is TRBV28; no definite D call. The CDR3 contains 13 residues. The V gene's germline CDR1 is MDHEN and CDR2 SYDVKM. The DNA for the CDR3 is TGTGGTAGCGGACGGAGCTATAATTCACCCCTCCACTTT. It specifies CGSGRSYNSPLHF.

This clonotype is judged medium-sized. This beta chain lies outside the target of a library built for alpha chains; its clone size means little. CDR3 bases: TGCGCCAGCAGCCAACTGGACAGGGGGTCGTACGAGCAGTACTTC. This gives the protein CASSQLDRGSYEQYF. This sequence joins TRBV4-3 and TRBJ2-7; 10 bases are a match to TRBD1. The CDR3 is made up of 15 amino acids. CDR1 is LGHNA and CDR2 is YSLEER in the germline V gene. Trimming at V came to 2 bases and at J to 4 bases, leaving 5 bases not matched to a gene.